The T cell receptor beta chain under discussion was sequenced for a study of T-cell reconstitution after alpha-beta-depleted transplantation in children. Study outcomes and limitations: Reportedly, alpha-beta T cells present about two months post-transplant originated from several hundred expanded clones of graft origin. From newly produced T cells came most of the T-cell counts and diversity one year after transplant.

Construction of the TCRbeta library involved unique molecular identifiers. TCRdb itself ran the PCR reads through MiXCR, one entry per CDR3 protein. The sample holds about 110,000 distinct CDR3 sequences, 10% seen once. This clonotype was seen only once. As yet, its antigen is unknown. CDR3 length: 18 residues. The V segment lost 4 bases and the J segment 4 bases; nucleotides outside the gene matches: 11. Germline CDR1 and CDR2: SNHLY and FYNNEI. The clonotype comes from a boy under 10 years old with acute lymphoblastic leukemia, due to receive a stem cell transplant. Sequencing used PBMCs, obtained before TCRalphabeta/CD19-depleted stem cell transplant. The rearrangement joins TRBV2 to TRBJ2-2; 11 bases line up with TRBD2. In DNA form, the CDR3 reads TGTGCCAGCAGTGCCCGTAGCGGGAGGGCCGCCGTCACCGGGGAGCTGTTTTTT. This gives the protein CASSARSGRAAVTGELFF.